This entry is about one TCR beta chain. Its specificity is unknown. The expanded emulsion RT-PCR method captured paired alpha and beta chains from CD8+ T cells. Overnight incubation in 10 IU/mL IL-2 followed CD8 positive selection of the T cells. Blocking oligonucleotides added to a second nested PCR suppressed unpaired genes. Emulsion RT-PCR used about 4,500-280,000 T cells and C-region, Stepout, V-region primers. TCRdb reanalysed the emulsion pairing reads using MiXCR and keeps one entry per CDR3 protein. Here the sample spans roughly 39,000 distinct CDR3 sequences, 45% to 55% being singletons. This CDR3 has 14 amino acids. Trimming took off 3 bases at V and 2 bases at J, with 11 bases between the two ends. The germline gives CDR1 SGHAT, CDR2 FQNNGV. The data stem from a study of T cell repertoires in breast cancer. General study findings and limits: Roughly 20 TCR pairs recurred across seven or more tumors but rarely in control blood. Tumor-involved sentinel lymph nodes shared about fourfold more TCRs with matched tumors than tumor-free nodes (approximately 8% versus 2%).

The source of this sequence is a pool of human donors with breast cancer or a healthy control (not recorded which). The rearrangement links TRBV11-2 to TRBJ2-7, with no clear D. The specimen was CD8+ T cells. CDR3 in amino acids: CASSLDRQTYEQYF. The CDR3 bases are TGTGCCAGCAGCTTGGACCGGCAGACCTACGAGCAGTACTTC.